A selection of T cell receptor beta chains follows, all from one sample in a study of monozygotic twins with inflammatory bowel disease. Reprocessing the 5' RACE reads, TCRdb reports a single entry for every CDR3 protein and omits DNA. Recorded for this sample: approximately 45,000 distinct CDR3 sequences. Sequenced sample: blood. These receptors were obtained from a human donor with ulcerative colitis or Crohn's disease, or a healthy co-twin of an affected twin (not recorded which). Each CDR3 is given with its conserved first and last residue. Clone sizes are given selectively: once, few, many, or a class where the clone is expanded.

size	V	J	CDR3
.	TRBV5-6	TRBJ1-6	CASSPTGNNSPLHF
.	TRBV18	TRBJ2-7	CASSPLGTSYEQYF
.	TRBV21-1	TRBJ2-1	CASRGGFRSYNEQFF
.	TRBV10-3	TRBJ2-1	CAISESGIEGDEQFF
.	TRBV28	TRBJ2-7	CASSLPPLYEQYF
.	TRBV28	TRBJ1-5	CASSPALGNQPQHF
.	TRBV28	TRBJ2-2	CASSLSLGGAGELFF
.	TRBV3-1	TRBJ1-1	CASSQDRGKNTEAFF
.	TRBV7-2	TRBJ2-1	CASSRTSGGANEQFF
.	TRBV12-3/TRBV12-4	TRBJ1-6	CASSFGTGGPNSPLHF
.	TRBV19	TRBJ1-5	CASSPPRGNQPQHF
.	TRBV10-3	TRBJ2-2	CAISDSSGAAGELFF
.	TRBV30	TRBJ1-2	CAWSPQGRYTF
.	TRBV20-1	TRBJ2-7	CSAPGGLGGRGSSYEQYF
.	TRBV10-3	TRBJ1-2	CATSTGETIGYTF
.	TRBV29-1	TRBJ1-4	CSVESPAGREKLFF
.	TRBV12-3/TRBV12-4	TRBJ1-4	CASSPRQGSLLEEKLFF
medium-sized	TRBV7-2	TRBJ1-1	CASSFSWTGRQVRAFF
.	TRBV12-3/TRBV12-4	TRBJ2-3	CASSLPDTQYF
.	TRBV7-9	TRBJ1-1	CASSLMGGPAFF
.	TRBV5-6	TRBJ2-2	CASSQEGLAAGELFF
.	TRBV12-5	TRBJ1-1	CASGPDRGTEAFF
.	TRBV27	TRBJ1-3	CASSPLPTGASNTIYF
.	TRBV5-1	TRBJ1-2	CASSSGQGNYGYTF
.	TRBV6-1	TRBJ1-2	CASSRTGNYGYTF
.	TRBV12-3/TRBV12-4	TRBJ2-2	CASSLTSGGPTGELFF
.	TRBV11-2	TRBJ2-3	CASSLPEVTDTQYF
.	TRBV28	TRBJ2-2	CASRVVWGPKRTGELFF
.	TRBV20-1	TRBJ1-2	CSAGQGSYGYTF
.	TRBV30	TRBJ1-1	CAWEGQFTEAFF
.	TRBV20-1	TRBJ1-1	CSARDRASNAFF
.	TRBV5-5	TRBJ1-1	CASSLTGTLNTEAFF
.	TRBV10-3	TRBJ2-4	CAISEGGLAKNIQYF
.	TRBV19	TRBJ1-5	CASSDSSNQPQHF
.	TRBV10-3	TRBJ1-1	CAIRGTAGENTEAFF
.	TRBV12-3/TRBV12-4	TRBJ2-1	CASVEAPNNEQFF
.	TRBV7-9	TRBJ1-1	CATDRLTSMNTEAFF
.	TRBV20-1	TRBJ1-1	CSARDAFGVNTEAFF
.	TRBV4-3	TRBJ2-3	CASSQGQGGDTQYF
.	TRBV4-1	TRBJ2-7	CASSLMAAGTYEQYF
.	TRBV27	TRBJ2-5	CASSSRTGTGETQYF
.	TRBV19	TRBJ2-2	CASSIAVRQNFNTGELFF